Sequencing of this T cell receptor (beta chain) was carried out in a study of OX40 agonist ivuxolimab in advanced cancers. CDR1 and CDR2 from the germline V gene are SGHRS and YFSETQ. Losses at the gene ends were 4 bases for V and 4 bases for J; bases not matched to a gene: 11. This CDR3 spans 15 amino acids. The table lists this clone with a count of one. Here immunoSEQ multiplex PCR was the method, and the copy in TCRdb shows in-frame clones only, minus some. The table shows 50,000 to 70,000 clones, with around 90% occurring only once. The sequencing here drew on CD4+ or CD8+ T cells sorted from blood, taken in a trial of the OX40 agonist ivuxolimab. The chain joins TRBV5-1 to TRBJ2-7; 7 bases line up with TRBD2. The sequence was collected from an adult with an advanced solid tumor such as melanoma, head and neck, liver or kidney cancer. CDR3 nucleotide sequence: TGCGCCAGCAGCCCGGGGGGAGGCGGTAATTACGAGCAGTACTTC. Encoded protein: CASSPGGGGNYEQYF.